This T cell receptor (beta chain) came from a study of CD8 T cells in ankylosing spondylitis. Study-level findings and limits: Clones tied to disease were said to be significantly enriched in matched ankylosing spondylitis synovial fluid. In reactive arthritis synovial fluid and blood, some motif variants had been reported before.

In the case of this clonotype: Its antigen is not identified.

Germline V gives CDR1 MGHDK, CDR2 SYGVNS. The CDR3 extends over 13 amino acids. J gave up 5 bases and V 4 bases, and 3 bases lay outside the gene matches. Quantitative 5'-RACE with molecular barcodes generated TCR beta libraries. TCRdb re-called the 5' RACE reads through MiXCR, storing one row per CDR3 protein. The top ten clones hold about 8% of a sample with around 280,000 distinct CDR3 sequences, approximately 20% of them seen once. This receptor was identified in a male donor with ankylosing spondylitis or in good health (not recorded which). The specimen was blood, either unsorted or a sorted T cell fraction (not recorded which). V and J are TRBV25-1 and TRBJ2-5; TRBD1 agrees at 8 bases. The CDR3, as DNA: TGTGCCAGCAGTGCAGGGGGCGCGGAGACCCAGTACTTC. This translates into CASSAGGAETQYF.